These T cell receptor beta chains were read from a single sample in a study of T cell changes during pregnancy in multiple sclerosis. Sequenced by immunoSEQ multiplex PCR; TCRdb stores in-frame clones only, minus some. The table includes around 36,000 clones, over 75% detected once. Sample: CD8+ T cells from peripheral blood mononuclear cells, taken before pregnancy. The receptor set was obtained from a female donor with multiple sclerosis, enrolled in a pregnancy study. The CDR3 runs from the conserved cysteine through the conserved F or W. The D gene is left open where the match is weak. Size is stated for part of the rows, as once, few or many counts, or as a class when the clone is expanded.

v_gene	d_gene	len	abundance	j_gene	CDR3aa
TRBV5-1	TRBD2	16	.	TRBJ2-1	CASSLGSGGSYNEQFF
TRBV4-3	.	15	.	TRBJ2-7	CASSQEFPGGYEQYF
TRBV5-5	.	12	.	TRBJ1-1	CASSFQGTEAFF
TRBV11-2	TRBD2	16	.	TRBJ2-1	CASSLELAGSYNEQFF
TRBV4-2	.	15	.	TRBJ1-1	CASSQDTWQDTEAFF
TRBV6-5	.	14	.	TRBJ1-2	CASSYSAGHHGYTF
TRBV2	.	15	.	TRBJ2-7	CASSEGGMGYYEQYF
TRBV7-9	.	12	.	TRBJ2-7	CASSLGAYEQYF
TRBV2	.	14	.	TRBJ1-1	CASNRWTANTEAFF
TRBV5-4	.	13	.	TRBJ1-1	CASSPRGNTEAFF
TRBV11-2	.	13	.	TRBJ2-7	CASRTTSSYEQYF
TRBV7-9	.	14	once	TRBJ2-7	CASSSRGHNYEQYF
TRBV5-5	.	14	.	TRBJ1-1	CASSLGQGGTEAFF
TRBV7-8	.	14	.	TRBJ2-3	CASGKEGLLDTQYF
TRBV28	TRBD1	15	.	TRBJ1-2	CASSFVTTGEGGYTF
TRBV7-3	.	14	.	TRBJ2-5	CASSSGGIGETQYF
TRBV6-5	.	15	.	TRBJ2-3	CASSSLVSGTDTQYF
TRBV5-5	.	13	.	TRBJ1-2	CASSAEGGIVGTF
TRBV15	.	15	.	TRBJ2-1	CATSRVSETYNEQFF
TRBV5-1	.	15	.	TRBJ1-3	CASSLERSSGNTIYF
TRBV27	.	15	.	TRBJ2-1	CASSLGSGRYNEQFF
TRBV18	TRBD1	16	.	TRBJ2-7	CASSPRPRDRGDEQYF
TRBV7-9	TRBD1	15	.	TRBJ1-2	CASSAPGQGHYGYTF
TRBV9	TRBD1	15	.	TRBJ2-1	CASSVDGTGEGEQFF
TRBV29-1	TRBD1	13	once	TRBJ1-2	CSVEQDRVYGYTF
TRBV7-9	.	13	few	TRBJ1-1	CASRFAVNTEAFF
TRBV6-6	TRBD1	15	.	TRBJ2-1	CASSYSDRGPHEQFF
TRBV5-4	TRBD2	15	.	TRBJ2-1	CASSLGLADYNEQFF
TRBV2	TRBD2	15	.	TRBJ2-5	CASSASGGSGETQYF
TRBV29-1	.	10	once	TRBJ2-1	CSVRDGEQFF
TRBV2	TRBD2	12	.	TRBJ2-7	CASGGEGYEQYF
TRBV10-2	TRBD1	16	.	TRBJ2-1	CASINLRDRGTDEQFF
TRBV2	TRBD2	16	once	TRBJ2-1	CASRGPGTSSYNEQFF
TRBV11-3	.	15	.	TRBJ2-1	CASSHRGAPNNEQFF
TRBV7-9	TRBD1	12	.	TRBJ2-7	CASSPGGYEQYF
TRBV2	.	11	.	TRBJ1-1	CATQGRTEAFF
TRBV7-9	.	14	few	TRBJ1-1	CASSFRGDGTEAFF
TRBV7-9	TRBD2	18	.	TRBJ2-2	CASSGRTSGRATTGELFF
TRBV5-4	TRBD1	14	.	TRBJ1-1	CASSLEDRASEAFF
TRBV7-9	TRBD1	16	once	TRBJ2-2	CASSDRQGPNTGELFF
TRBV7-9	.	15	.	TRBJ2-1	CASSPLGRGSNEQFF
TRBV7-9	TRBD1	15	.	TRBJ1-1	CASSQGQGMNTEAFF